Given below is one TCR beta chain in context. Trimming cost V 3 bases and J 1 base; bases outside gene matches: 3. CDR1 is SGHRS and CDR2 is YFSETQ in the germline V gene. CDR3 length equals 14 residues. CD8+ and CD4+ blood T cells underwent TCR beta sequencing. These data come from a study of CD8 T cells in Susac syndrome. RNA amounts of about 0.5 to 1 ug underwent reverse transcription with random hexamers. Each CDR3 protein gets one entry after TCRdb re-called the immunoSEQ multiplex PCR reads with MiXCR. The profile shows some 120,000 distinct CDR3 sequences, around 94% of them singletons. The chain employs TRBV5-1 and TRBJ1-2, with 7 nucleotides matching TRBD1. Sequencing input: CD4+ T cells from PBMCs. The receptor comes from a human donor with multiple sclerosis. The chain's CDR3 is CASSSSGGNYGYTF. DNA for the CDR3: TGCGCCAGCAGCTCGTCAGGGGGTAACTATGGCTACACCTTC.